Presented here are 20 T cell receptor beta chains from one specimen sequenced in a study of blood T cell repertoires in COVID-19. Here immunoSEQ multiplex PCR was the method, and the copy in TCRdb shows in-frame clones only, minus some. The sample gives some 130,000 clones, approximately 87% of which show up once; 35% to 50% is in the top ten. The specimen sequenced was peripheral blood. These receptors all stem from a human donor in a cohort sampled during active COVID-19.

The chain links TRBV10-3 to TRBJ1-4, with a weak D call TRBD1 (5 bases). Trimming pared 3 bases from V and 7 bases from J, leaving 12 bases between. CDR3 size: 14 residues. Germline V gene data show CDR1 as ENHRY and CDR2 as SYGVKD. As DNA, the CDR3 is TGTGCCATCAGTGAAGCAGGGATTAGTGAAAAACTGTTTTTT. Protein: CAISEAGISEKLFF.

V usage is TRBV19 and J usage is TRBJ2-3; weak D call: TRBD2 (5 bases). In germline, CDR1 is LNHDA, CDR2 SQIVND (reference sequence). This CDR3 is built from 14 residues. The V end lost 3 bases, the J end lost 1 base, and 8 bases lay between the germline ends. Here the CDR3 reads CASSMSGGTDTQYF. The CDR3, as DNA: TGTGCCAGTAGTATGTCCGGGGGCACAGATACGCAGTATTTT.

Within the sample, this clone is medium-sized (0.01 to 0.1%). The chain joins TRBV4-3 to TRBJ1-1; D might be TRBD1 (6 bases). Germline V gene data show CDR1 as LGHNA and CDR2 as YSLEER. The CDR3 covers 16 residues. Trimming stripped 0 bases from V and 4 bases from J, with 15 bases between. The CDR3: CASSQDRAGVGTEAFF. In DNA, the CDR3 is TGCGCCAGCAGCCAAGATCGGGCAGGGGTCGGCACTGAAGCTTTCTTT.

The V and J genes are TRBV30 and TRBJ2-7; TRBD2 matches 7 bases. The CDR3 is 11 residues long. The ends lost 2 bases at V and 8 bases at J; junction bases unmatched: 3. Per the germline V gene, CDR1 is GTSNPN and CDR2 is SVGIG (reference sequence). In DNA, the CDR3 is TGTGCCTGGAGTCCGGGGGGTCAGCAGTACGTC. Translation gives CAWSPGGQQYV.

This clone was picked up a small number of times. The genes are TRBV30 and TRBJ1-2; unclear D gene. The germline CDR1 and CDR2 sequences are GTSNPN and SVGIG (reference sequence). V was pared by 5 bases and J by 7 bases, with 11 bases between. The CDR3 spans 11 residues. CDR3 sequence reads: CAWVTFGGYTF. CDR3 bases: TGTGCCTGGGTGACATTTGGTGGCTACACCTTC.

J is TRBJ2-5 and V is TRBV29-1; 9 nucleotides align to TRBD2. CDR1 is SQVTM, CDR2 ANQGSEA, per germline. J gave up 2 bases and V 3 bases, and 7 bases lay outside the gene matches. The CDR3 contains 15 residues. In DNA, the CDR3 is TGCAGCGTTGACAATAGCGGGGGCGGGCAAGAGACCCAGTACTTC. Translation: CSVDNSGGGQETQYF.

This clone was seen once. The chain is built from TRBV7-9 and TRBJ2-2; D is possibly TRBD1 (6 bases). Trimming removed 2 bases at V and 1 base at J, with 8 bases between. The CDR3 extends over 15 amino acids. Germline values: CDR1 SEHNR, CDR2 FQNEAQ (reference sequence). In nucleotides, the CDR3 is TGTGCCAGCAGCTTAAGAGGGGGGAACACCGGGGAGCTGTTTTTT. This sequence encodes CASSLRGGNTGELFF.

The rearrangement uses TRBV5-1 and TRBJ2-2; 7 bases are a match to TRBD1. In germline, CDR1 is SGHRS, CDR2 YFSETQ. The J segment lost 5 bases and the V segment lost 4 bases, leaving 2 bases of the junction unmatched. The CDR3 totals 13 residues. This CDR3 reads CASSATGTGELFF. The CDR3 nucleotides are TGCGCCAGCAGCGCGACAGGGACCGGGGAGCTGTTTTTT. Full variable domain (remainder filled in from reference TRBV5-1 and TRBJ2-2): KAGVTQTPRYLIKTRGQQVTLSCSPISGHRSVSWYQQTPGQGLQFLFEYFSETQRNKGNFPGRFSGRQFSNSRSEMNVSTLELGDSALYLCASSATGTGELFFGEGSRLTVL.

This clone has a handful of counts. J is TRBJ2-2 and V is TRBV12-3 or TRBV12-4; D not resolved. V dropped 6 bases and J dropped 5 bases, with 7 bases sitting between them. There are 12 residues in the CDR3. CDR3 amino acids: CASRPATGELFF. The CDR3 DNA reads as TGTGCCAGCAGACCAGCGACCGGGGAGCTGTTTTTT.

The chain employs TRBV7-2 and TRBJ2-5, with TRBD2 matching 11 bases. Germline V CDR1 and CDR2: SGHTA, FQGNSA. This CDR3 contains 16 residues. Germline trimming cut 4 bases from V and 4 bases from J; bases unmatched to any gene: 8. The CDR3 nucleotides read TGTGCCAGCAGCTATCGTAGCGGGGGGGATTCAGAGACCCAGTACTTC. It specifies CASSYRSGGDSETQYF.

This chain uses TRBV30 with TRBJ2-1; 8 bases fit TRBD1. Germline CDR1 GTSNPN, CDR2 SVGIG (reference sequence). The V segment lost 3 bases and the J segment 7 bases; nucleotides outside the gene matches: 17. The CDR3 loop spans 17 amino acids. This chain's CDR3 is CAWRSRQGMFHVNEQFF. The CDR3 DNA sequence: TGTGCCTGGAGATCACGACAGGGGATGTTTCACGTGAATGAGCAGTTCTTC.

The chain joins TRBV27 to TRBJ2-3, with 8 bases that match TRBD2. Germline values: CDR1 MNHEY, CDR2 SMNVEV (reference sequence). The CDR3 consists of 16 residues. J gave up 5 bases and V 0 bases, and 7 bases lay outside the gene matches. CDR3 DNA: TGTGCCAGCAGTTTATCGCGGGCGGGAGGCCAAGATACGCAGTATTTT. Protein product: CASSLSRAGGQDTQYF.

This sequence joins TRBV7-8 and TRBJ1-1; no definite D call. V lost 3 bases to trimming and J lost 4 bases, with 12 bases between them. Germline V gene data show CDR1 as SGHVS and CDR2 as FQNEAQ. The CDR3 has 14 amino acids. Here the CDR3 DNA reads TGTGCCAGCAGCTTTACCAGAGCGGGCACTGAAGCTTTCTTT. Residues: CASSFTRAGTEAFF.

The chain links TRBV12-3 or TRBV12-4 to TRBJ2-1; no reliable D call. Trimming cost V 6 bases and J 4 bases, with 10 bases left between them. This CDR3 has 13 amino acids. The chain's CDR3 is CASRHPRYNEQFF. The CDR3 DNA reads TGTGCCAGCAGACACCCGAGGTACAATGAGCAGTTCTTC.

V and J are TRBV27 and TRBJ1-6; D is perhaps TRBD1 (6 bases). CDR1 and CDR2 from the germline V gene are MNHEY and SMNVEV (reference sequence). This CDR3 contains 14 residues. V gave up 5 bases and J gave up 7 bases, with 12 bases separating them. The CDR3, as DNA: TGTGCCAGCAGTAGGGGGGGCCCGAATTCACCCCTCCACTTT. Its protein is CASSRGGPNSPLHF.

The chain uses TRBV21-1 and TRBJ2-7; the table assigns TRBD1, which was not confirmed against the DNA. TRBV21-1 is given as a pseudogene. This CDR3 has 17 amino acids. The CDR3 coding sequence is TGTGCCAGCAGCAAACGAAAAAGGCGGACACTCTCCTACGAGCAGTACTTC. Translated, it gives CASSKRKRRTLSYEQYF.

In its sample, this clone was seen a few times. Here the CDR3 reads CASSIGLTGIVQPQHF. Here the CDR3 DNA reads TGTGCCAGTAGTATAGGTTTAACAGGGATAGTTCAGCCCCAGCATTTT. The chain combines TRBV19 with TRBJ1-5, with a possible D match to TRBD1 (6 bases). This CDR3 is 16 amino acids long. Trimming left V 1 base short and J 6 bases short, with 16 bases between. Looked up from germline, CDR1 is LNHDA and CDR2 is SQIVND (reference sequence).

The CDR3, as DNA: TGTGCCAGCAGCTTACCCTCAGGGGTAAATGAGCAGTTCTTC. The encoded protein is CASSLPSGVNEQFF. V usage is TRBV7-9 and J usage is TRBJ2-1, with D perhaps TRBD1 (6 bases). Germline V lookup: CDR1 SEHNR, CDR2 FQNEAQ (reference sequence). CDR3 size: 14 residues. V gave up 2 bases and J gave up 7 bases, with 12 bases separating them. Full variable domain (outside the CDR3, taken from reference TRBV7-9 and TRBJ2-1): DTGVSQNPRHKITKRGQNVTFRCDPISEHNRLYWYRQTLGQGPEFLTYFQNEAQLEKSRLLSDRFSAERPKGSFSTLEIQRTEQGDSAMYLCASSLPSGVNEQFFGPGTRLTVL.

This clone was detected only once. The chain combines TRBV9 with TRBJ2-7; a possible D gene is TRBD1 (6 bases). This CDR3 spans 14 amino acids. V was pared by 4 bases and J by 3 bases, with 14 bases between. Per the germline V gene, CDR1 is SGDLS and CDR2 is YYNGEE. Here the CDR3 DNA reads TGTGCCAGCAGCCATCCGGGACATCTCTACGAGCAGTACTTC. It encodes CASSHPGHLYEQYF.

The V call is TRBV7-9, the J call TRBJ2-7, with a tentative D call TRBD2 (5 bases). The V end lost 2 bases, the J end lost 2 bases, and 10 bases lay between the germline ends. Germline-derived CDR1 and CDR2 are SEHNR and FQNEAQ (reference sequence). This CDR3 region has 14 residues. CDR3 sequence (DNA): TGTGCCAGCAGCTTACATGGCGGGCCCTACGAGCAGTACGTC. Residues: CASSLHGGPYEQYV.